These 30 T cell receptor beta chains were sequenced from one sample in a study of breast tumors, draining lymph nodes, adjacent tissues. Breast cancer patients provided tissue from their axillary draining lymph nodes. TCRdb used MiXCR to reprocess the multiplex PCR reads, holding one entry per CDR3 protein. The sample consists of around 140,000 distinct CDR3 sequences, 32% of them appearing once. The sequenced sample consisted of axillary lymph node tissue. The receptors here all came from a female donor with breast cancer. Some clones in this sample may be carry-over from other donors' samples.

This clonotype was seen repeatedly, ten times or more. The junction departs from the called germline gene at one end, perhaps through a read error. The chain carries TRBV7-7 and TRBJ2-5; D may be TRBD1 (6 bases). Germline V gene data show CDR1 as SSHAT and CDR2 as FNYEAQ (reference sequence). The CDR3 loop spans 14 amino acids. The chain's CDR3 is CASSRETGQETQYF. The DNA of the CDR3 is TGTGCTAGCAGCCGAGAGACAGGTCAAGAGACCCAGTACTTC.

In its sample, this clonotype was seen many times. The chain has TRBV4-1 and TRBJ2-5, with a tentative D call TRBD1 (5 bases). The CDR3 contains 16 residues. Trimming shortened V by 3 bases and J by 1 base, and 15 bases separated the two germline ends. The germline gives CDR1 MGHRA, CDR2 YSYEKL. CDR3 sequence (DNA): TGCGCCAGCAGCCAGAGGAAGCAGGGAATCCAAGAGACCCAGTACTTC. It specifies CASSQRKQGIQETQYF.

This chain uses TRBV19 with TRBJ2-7; unclear D gene. Trimming left V 5 bases short and J 0 bases short, with 11 bases between. From germline, CDR1 is LNHDA and CDR2 SQIVND (reference sequence). This CDR3 is built from 14 residues. The CDR3 region is CASSPGQFSYEQYF. CDR3 DNA sequence: TGTGCCAGTAGTCCCGGCCAGTTCTCCTACGAGCAGTACTTC.

This clonotype was found many times. J is TRBJ2-1 and V is TRBV7-2, with D possibly called TRBD1 or TRBD2 (5 bases each). CDR3 length equals 14 residues. Germline V gives CDR1 SGHTA, CDR2 FQGNSA. V lost 8 bases and J lost 8, with 19 bases in between. In DNA, the CDR3 is TGTGCCAGCCTCACGGGGCCCTCAAGTTATGAGCAGTTCTTC. Translating it yields CASLTGPSSYEQFF.

In this sample, this clonotype turned up many times. The chain links TRBV6-2 or TRBV6-3 to TRBJ2-7; 12 positions match TRBD1. The trim removed 0 bases at V and 3 bases at J, leaving 3 bases unmatched. Looked up from germline, CDR1 is MNHEY and CDR2 is SVGEGT. The CDR3 extends over 16 amino acids. CDR3 region: CASSYSGTGGNYEQYV. The CDR3 region has the DNA TGTGCCAGCAGTTACTCCGGGACAGGGGGCAACTACGAGCAGTACGTC.

This clonotype has a count of ten or more. At one end the junction does not follow the germline gene, possibly because of a read error. The chain has TRBV6-2 or TRBV6-3 and TRBJ2-3; 7 bases are shared with TRBD1. Germline assignment: CDR1 MNHEY and CDR2 SVGEGT. There are 15 residues in the CDR3. As DNA, the CDR3 is TGTGCCAGCAGTCCGGCCGACAGGGACACAGGTACGCAGTATTTT. Translation gives CASSPADRDTGTQYF.

At least ten counts were recorded for this clonotype. The chain uses TRBV12-3 or TRBV12-4 and TRBJ1-2; TRBD1 matches 10 bases. V trimming: 2 bases; J trimming: 7 bases; junction bases outside the gene matches: 7. This CDR3 region has 15 residues. In DNA, the CDR3 is TGTGCCAGCAGTTTATTTCAGACAGGGGGCCCTGGCTACACCTTC. This codes for CASSLFQTGGPGYTF.

CDR3 sequence reads: CASLPDSYNEQFF. As DNA, the CDR3 is TGTGCCAGCTTACCGGATTCATACAATGAGCAGTTCTTC. The rearrangement links TRBV18 to TRBJ2-1; D is unclear. Germline V CDR1 and CDR2: KGHSH, LQKENI. The CDR3 is made up of 13 amino acids. V gave up 7 bases and J gave up 4 bases, with 11 bases separating them.

In this sample, this clonotype turned up many times. This chain connects TRBV20-1 to TRBJ2-5; TRBD2 matches 10 bases. V gave up 5 bases and J gave up 3 bases; unmatched junction bases: 15. From germline, CDR1 is DFQATT and CDR2 SNEGSKA (reference sequence). The CDR3 is 17 amino acids. The CDR3 DNA reads as TGCAGTGCTCCTTATATCCCCCTAGCGGGGGCCGAAGAGACCCAGTACTTC. Its translation is CSAPYIPLAGAEETQYF.

This clonotype has at least ten counts. The rearrangement uses TRBV6-2 or TRBV6-3 and TRBJ2-1, with a possible D match to TRBD2 (5 bases). Per the germline V gene, CDR1 is MNHEY and CDR2 is SVGEGT. The V gene lost 7 bases and the J gene lost 0 bases, with 10 bases spanning the gap. This CDR3 has 14 residues. CDR3 sequence (DNA): TGTGCCAGCAAAGCGGTCTTCTCCTACAATGAGCAGTTCTTC. Amino acid sequence: CASKAVFSYNEQFF.

Comment on this clonotype: A junction boundary mismatches the germline segment, possibly from a read error. This chain uses TRBV5-1 with TRBJ1-4; 10 bases align to TRBD1. CDR3 length: 14 amino acids. From germline, CDR1 is SGHRS and CDR2 YFSETQ. The CDR3 protein is CTSSRQGAGEKLFF. The CDR3 nucleotides are TGCACCAGCAGCAGACAGGGGGCGGGAGAAAAACTGTTTTTT.

This chain links TRBV5-1 with TRBJ1-4, with D possibly being TRBD1 (5 bases). The ends were cut back, 3 bases at V and 7 bases at J, with 16 bases in the middle. Germline V gene data show CDR1 as SGHRS and CDR2 as YFSETQ. CDR3 length: 15 amino acids. The CDR3 DNA reads as TGCGCCAGCAGCTATATAGGGGACGACGGTGAAAAACTGTTTTTT. Encoded protein: CASSYIGDDGEKLFF.

The table lists this clonotype with many counts. This chain uses TRBV5-1 with TRBJ2-3; possible D gene TRBD1, 8 bases. V lost 3 bases and J lost 6, with 29 bases in between. This CDR3 has 19 residues. CDR1 SGHRS and CDR2 YFSETQ come from the germline V gene. CDR3 sequence: CASSSRLTGGGQFRDTQYF. Here the CDR3 DNA reads TGCGCCAGCAGCTCCCGACTCACAGGGGGGGGGCAATTTAGGGATACGCAGTATTTT.

This clonotype has a count of ten or more. The V gene is TRBV6-5, the J gene TRBJ2-2; D is possibly TRBD2 (7 bases). In germline, CDR1 is MNHEY, CDR2 SVGAGI. This CDR3 has 19 amino acids. V was shortened by 6 bases and J by 3 bases, with 26 bases between the two germline ends. Here the CDR3 reads CASRSPGGGGQIYTGELFF. In DNA form, the CDR3 reads TGTGCCAGCAGGTCCCCTGGGGGCGGGGGCCAGATATACACCGGGGAGCTGTTTTTT.

This clonotype was found many times. J is TRBJ2-7 and V is TRBV27, with 7 bases lining up with TRBD2. V shed 8 bases and J 2 bases; nucleotides not matched to a gene: 6. Germline lookup yields CDR1 MNHEY and CDR2 SMNVEV (reference sequence). The CDR3 consists of 13 residues. The CDR3 spells CASRSAGAYEQYF. As DNA, the CDR3 is TGTGCCAGCCGTTCCGCGGGGGCCTACGAGCAGTACTTC.

The chain links TRBV5-6 to TRBJ1-2; D is unresolved. CDR3 length: 12 amino acids. Between the trimmed V and J ends, which lost 4 bases and 6 bases, there was a span of 10 bases. Germline loops: CDR1 SGHDT, CDR2 YYEEEE. The CDR3 sequence is CASSSRTDGYTF. CDR3 coding DNA: TGTGCCAGCAGCAGCAGGACGGATGGCTACACCTTC.

This clonotype has ten or more counts. The chain uses TRBV7-3 and TRBJ2-3; D assignment may be TRBD1 or TRBD2 (6 bases each). V dropped 1 base and J dropped 1 base, with 12 bases sitting between them. The CDR3 sequence is 16 residues long. The V gene's germline CDR1 is SGHTA and CDR2 FQGTGA. The chain's CDR3 is CASSLREGGGTDTQYF. As DNA, the CDR3 is TGTGCCAGCAGCTTAAGAGAGGGGGGAGGCACAGATACGCAGTATTTT.

Of note for this clonotype: A read error may explain this, as a much larger clone is one base away. The rearrangement joins TRBV5-1 to TRBJ2-7, with D possibly matching TRBD1 (5 bases). V was cut by 6 bases and J by 10 bases, with 20 bases left in between. From germline, CDR1 is SGHRS and CDR2 YFSETQ. This CDR3 contains 13 residues. CDR3 sequence reads: CASKRIEQVDQYF. The DNA for the CDR3 is TGCGCCAGCAAACGGATAGAACAGGTCGACCAGTACTTC.

This clonotype turned up a few times. The V gene is TRBV28, the J gene TRBJ1-6, with 8 bases matching TRBD1. The CDR3 is 19 amino acids. With 5 bases clipped from V and 5 bases from J, the junction kept 17 bases outside the gene matches. Germline V lookup: CDR1 MDHEN, CDR2 SYDVKM. CDR3 in amino acids: CASSHLKTGGSINNSPLHF. In nucleotides, the CDR3 is TGTGCCAGCAGTCACCTTAAAACAGGGGGGTCGATTAATAATTCACCCCTCCACTTT.

This clonotype was seen a few times. The genes are TRBV19 and TRBJ1-1; maybe TRBD1 (6 bases). The CDR3 has 14 residues. Trimming removed 5 bases from V and 1 base from J, with 11 bases in between. In germline, CDR1 is LNHDA, CDR2 SQIVND (reference sequence). The CDR3 protein is CASSQGTGNTEAFF. For the CDR3, the DNA is TGTGCCAGTAGTCAGGGGACGGGGAACACTGAAGCTTTCTTT.

In regard to this clonotype: The junction and the germline gene differ at one end; a read error may be behind it. This chain connects TRBV3-1 to TRBJ2-1; 13 bases align to TRBD2. The CDR3 totals 16 residues. The germline V gene has CDR1 LGHDT and CDR2 YNNKEL (reference sequence). The CDR3 loop reads CASSRLTSGGSKEGFF. CDR3 sequence (DNA): TGCGCCAGCAGCCGCCTGACTAGCGGGGGGTCAAAAGAAGGGTTCTTC.

At least ten counts were recorded for this clonotype. V is TRBV7-6 and J is TRBJ2-3; a possible D gene is TRBD1 (5 bases). Germline CDR1 and CDR2: SGHVS and FNYEAQ. Trimming left V 5 bases short and J 0 bases short, with 18 bases between. This CDR3 spans 17 amino acids. The CDR3 DNA is TGTGCCAGCAGCCCACAAACAGGACCTTCTAGCACAGATACGCAGTATTTT. This translates into CASSPQTGPSSTDTQYF.

This clonotype was recorded a few times. The CDR3 DNA follows: TGCAGCGCCCGACGGGGGGGCGGGCCTGAAGCTTTCTTT. Translation: CSARRGGGPEAFF. The genes are TRBV29-1 and TRBJ1-1, with D possibly being TRBD1 (6 bases). V lost 7 bases and J lost 6, with 18 bases in between. This CDR3 comprises 13 residues. Germline lookup yields CDR1 SQVTM and CDR2 ANQGSEA.

This clonotype was seen at least ten times. This chain links TRBV11-3 with TRBJ2-3; 8 bases map to TRBD2. Trimming took 5 bases from V and 8 from J; bases not matched to a gene: 3. CDR3 size: 12 residues. Germline V gene lookup returns CDR1 SGHNT and CDR2 YENEEA. For the CDR3, the DNA is TGTGCCAGCAGCCCCGGGGGGGGTACGCAGTATTTT. Residues: CASSPGGGTQYF.

The chain links TRBV12-3 or TRBV12-4 to TRBJ1-1, with D perhaps TRBD1 (5 bases). The CDR3 is 15 amino acids. Trimming took 3 bases from V and 0 from J, leaving 11 bases between them. The CDR3 is CASSFRGTMNTEAFF. The CDR3 bases are TGTGCCAGCAGTTTTAGGGGCACCATGAACACTGAAGCTTTCTTT.

The gene calls are TRBV27 and TRBJ1-2; possibly TRBD1 for D (5 bases). The germline V and J ends were trimmed by 5 bases and 8 bases, with 12 bases remaining between them. The germline CDR1 and CDR2 sequences are MNHEY and SMNVEV (reference sequence). CDR3 length equals 12 residues. CDR3 nucleotides: TGTGCCAGCAGTGCCCAGGGATACGGCTACACCTTC. Its translation is CASSAQGYGYTF.

On this clonotype itself: Being one base from a much bigger clone, this may be a read error. This rearrangement joins TRBV5-1 to TRBJ2-3, with D perhaps matching TRBD1 (5 bases). This CDR3 spans 15 amino acids. From germline, CDR1 is SGHRS and CDR2 YFSETQ. CDR3 sequence (DNA): TGCACCAGCAGCTTGGCCCACAGGAGTACAGATACGCAGTATTTT. It translates to CTSSLAHRSTDTQYF.

Ten or more counts support this clonotype. The rearrangement joins TRBV10-3 to TRBJ2-7, with D perhaps matching TRBD1 or TRBD2 (6 bases each). The V and J ends lost 3 bases and 3 bases respectively, with 15 bases between them. Per germline, CDR1 ENHRY and CDR2 SYGVKD. The CDR3 has 15 amino acids. The CDR3 bases are TGTGCCATCAGTGACTCGGTAGGGGGAGGCTACGAGCAGTACTTC. Its protein product is CAISDSVGGGYEQYF.

The gene calls are TRBV5-1 and TRBJ2-2, with 8 bases matching TRBD2. V dropped 5 bases and J dropped 3; count of bases not matched to a gene: 9. This CDR3 has 16 amino acids. Germline V CDR1 and CDR2: SGHRS, YFSETQ. The CDR3, as DNA: TGCGCCAGCAGGTCCGAGCGGGGGACGGACACCGGGGAGCTGTTTTTT. Protein sequence: CASRSERGTDTGELFF.

This clonotype was counted many times. This chain links TRBV7-2 with TRBJ2-1; possible D gene TRBD1, 5 bases. CDR3 size: 13 residues. V lost 1 base, J lost 10 bases, and 11 bases lay in between. Germline CDR1 reads SGHTA; CDR2 reads FQGNSA. This chain's CDR3 is CASSLVMWGEQFF. DNA for the CDR3: TGTGCCAGCAGCTTAGTGATGTGGGGCGAGCAGTTCTTC.